Below, one T cell receptor beta chain is given with its context. The data are from a study of control samples from healthy donors and cancer patients. The V end was cut by 5 bases, the J end by 6 bases, with 14 bases between. The germline V gene has CDR1 SQVTM and CDR2 ANQGSEA. CDR3 length: 13 residues. Libraries were prepared by immunoSEQ multiplex PCR; TCRdb keeps only in-frame clonotypes and omits some of them. This table holds roughly 100,000 clones, more than 85% found once. The genes are TRBV29-1 and TRBJ2-1; perhaps TRBD2 as D (5 bases). The source of this sequence is a man aged 55 to 69 with lung cancer. Source material: PBMCs. CDR3 in DNA: TGCAGCGTTTTACTAGGCCCCCTCAATGAGCAGTTCTTC. Translated: CSVLLGPLNEQFF.